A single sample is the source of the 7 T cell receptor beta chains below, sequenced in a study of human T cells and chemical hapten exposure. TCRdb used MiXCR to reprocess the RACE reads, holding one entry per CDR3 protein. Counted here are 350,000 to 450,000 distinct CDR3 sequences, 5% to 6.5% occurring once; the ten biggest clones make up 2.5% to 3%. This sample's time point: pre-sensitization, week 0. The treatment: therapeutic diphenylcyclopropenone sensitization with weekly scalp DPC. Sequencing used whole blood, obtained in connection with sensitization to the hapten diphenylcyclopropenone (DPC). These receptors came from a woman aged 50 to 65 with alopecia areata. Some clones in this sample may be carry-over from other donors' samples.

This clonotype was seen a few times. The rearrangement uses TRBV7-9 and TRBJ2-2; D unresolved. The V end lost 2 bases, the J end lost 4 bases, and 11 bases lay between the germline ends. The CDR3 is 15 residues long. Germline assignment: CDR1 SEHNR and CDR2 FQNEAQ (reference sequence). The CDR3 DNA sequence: TGTGCCAGCAGCTTAAATACCGGGTTCACCGGGGAGCTGTTTTTT. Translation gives CASSLNTGFTGELFF. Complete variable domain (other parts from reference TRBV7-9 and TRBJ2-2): DTGVSQNPRHKITKRGQNVTFRCDPISEHNRLYWYRQTLGQGPEFLTYFQNEAQLEKSRLLSDRFSAERPKGSFSTLEIQRTEQGDSAMYLCASSLNTGFTGELFFGEGSRLTVL.

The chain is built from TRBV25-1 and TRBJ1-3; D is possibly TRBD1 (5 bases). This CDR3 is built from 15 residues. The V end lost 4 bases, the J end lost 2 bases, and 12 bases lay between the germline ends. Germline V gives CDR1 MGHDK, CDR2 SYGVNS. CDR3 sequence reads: CASSGGGWTGNTIYF. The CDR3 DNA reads TGTGCCAGCAGTGGGGGCGGTTGGACTGGAAACACCATATATTTT.

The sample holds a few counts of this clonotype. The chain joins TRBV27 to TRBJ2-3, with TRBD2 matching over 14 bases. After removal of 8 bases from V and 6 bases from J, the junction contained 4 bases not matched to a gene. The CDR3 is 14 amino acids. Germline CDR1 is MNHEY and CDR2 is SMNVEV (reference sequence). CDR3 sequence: CASSGTSGSDTQYF. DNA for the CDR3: TGTGCCAGCTCCGGGACTAGCGGGAGTGATACGCAGTATTTT.

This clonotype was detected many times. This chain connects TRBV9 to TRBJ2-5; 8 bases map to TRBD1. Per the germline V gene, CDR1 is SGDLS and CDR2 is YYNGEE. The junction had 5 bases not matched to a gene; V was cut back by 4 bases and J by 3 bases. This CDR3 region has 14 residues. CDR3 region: CASSPGGTKETQYF. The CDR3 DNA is TGTGCCAGCAGCCCAGGGGGCACGAAAGAGACCCAGTACTTC. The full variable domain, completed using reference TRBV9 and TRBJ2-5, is DSGVTQTPKHLITATGQRVTLRCSPRSGDLSVYWYQQSLDQGLQFLIQYYNGEERAKGNILERFSAQQFPDLHSELNLSSLELGDSALYFCASSPGGTKETQYFGPGTRLLVL.

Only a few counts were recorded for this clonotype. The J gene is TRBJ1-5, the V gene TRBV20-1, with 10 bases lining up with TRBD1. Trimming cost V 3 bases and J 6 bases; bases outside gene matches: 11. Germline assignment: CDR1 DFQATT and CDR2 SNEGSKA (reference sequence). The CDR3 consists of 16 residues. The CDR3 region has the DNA TGCAGTGCTAGTCGGTTCGGACAGGGGGTTTCTCAGCCCCAGCATTTT. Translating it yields CSASRFGQGVSQPQHF.

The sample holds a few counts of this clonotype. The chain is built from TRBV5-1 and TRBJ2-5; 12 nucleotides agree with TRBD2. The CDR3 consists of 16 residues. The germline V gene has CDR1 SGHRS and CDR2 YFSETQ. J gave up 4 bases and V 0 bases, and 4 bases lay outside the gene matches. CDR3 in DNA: TGCGCCAGCAGCTTGGCCGGGACTAGCGGGCGAGAGACCCAGTACTTC. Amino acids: CASSLAGTSGRETQYF.

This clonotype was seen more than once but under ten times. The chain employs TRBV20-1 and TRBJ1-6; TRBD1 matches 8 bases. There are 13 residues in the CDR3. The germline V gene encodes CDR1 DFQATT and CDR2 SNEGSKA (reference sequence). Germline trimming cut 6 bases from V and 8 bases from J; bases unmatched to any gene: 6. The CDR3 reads CSAITGGDSPLHF. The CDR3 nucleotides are TGCAGTGCAATTACAGGGGGGGATTCACCCCTCCACTTT.